The 9 T cell receptor beta chains listed next were all sequenced from one sample in a study of CD4 T cells in relation to SARS-CoV-2 and coronaviruses. Before the COVID-19 pandemic, during about 2010-2018, CD4+ T cells were taken from unexposed donors. Produced via immunoSEQ multiplex PCR; TCRdb's table is partial and in-frame only. The table records more than 50,000 clones, 86% of them present only once. Sequenced: memory CD4+ T cells from PBMCs. The receptors were gathered from a human donor in good health.

This rearrangement joins TRBV18 to TRBJ1-2; D unresolved. V was clipped by 2 bases and J by 4 bases, with 11 bases between them. The CDR3 is 14 amino acids. Germline CDR1 reads KGHSH; CDR2 reads LQKENI. The CDR3 nucleotides are TGTGCCAGCTCACCAACGCCAGCGGGCTATGGCTACACCTTC. Its translation is CASSPTPAGYGYTF. The complete variable domain, with remaining parts taken from reference TRBV18 and TRBJ1-2, reads NAGVMQNPRHLVRRRGQEARLRCSPMKGHSHVYWYRQLPEEGLKFMVYLQKENIIDESGMPKERFSAEFPKEGPSILRIQQVVRGDSAAYFCASSPTPAGYGYTFGSGTRLTVV.

Comments on this clone: The germline gene is not matched at one end of the junction; a read error may be the cause. The chain carries TRBV7-9 and TRBJ2-7, with D perhaps matching TRBD1 or TRBD2 (5 bases each). The CDR3 totals 11 residues. Germline V CDR1 and CDR2: SEHNR, FQNEAQ (reference sequence). CDR3 DNA sequence: TGTGCCAGCAGCTACGTGGGACCAGGTCGTTTC. It encodes CASSYVGPGRF.

The chain is built from TRBV2 and TRBJ1-5; D perhaps matches TRBD1 (6 bases). Germline V gene data show CDR1 as SNHLY and CDR2 as FYNNEI. The CDR3 length is 14 residues. V shed 6 bases and J shed 9 bases, with 18 bases lying between them. CDR3 coding DNA: TGTGCCAGCAGACAAACAGGGTGGCTGAGGCCCCAGCATTTT. Translating it yields CASRQTGWLRPQHF.

CDR3 coding DNA: TGTGCCAGCAGTCGCGGCTACAATGAGCAGTTCTTC. Encoded protein: CASSRGYNEQFF. This chain joins TRBV6-6 and TRBJ2-1; no clear D. V was clipped by 5 bases and J by 3 bases, with 5 bases between them. The CDR3 is 12 residues long. Germline CDR1 MNHNY, CDR2 SVGAGI (reference sequence).

The chain is built from TRBV5-6 and TRBJ1-6, with D possibly being TRBD1 (5 bases). V was clipped by 0 bases and J by 0 bases, with 16 bases between them. Germline CDR1 is SGHDT and CDR2 is YYEEEE. There are 19 residues in the CDR3. The chain's CDR3 is CASSLAKRGRGSYNSPLHF. DNA of the CDR3: TGTGCCAGCAGCTTGGCCAAAAGGGGAAGGGGCTCCTATAATTCACCCCTCCACTTT.

This clone came up once. The CDR3 DNA reads as TGTGCCAGCAGCACCTTACAGGGGAAAAATGAAAAACTGTTTTTT. Protein: CASSTLQGKNEKLFF. J is TRBJ1-4 and V is TRBV11-2; 7 bases match TRBD1. The ends lost 5 bases at V and 5 bases at J; junction bases unmatched: 8. Germline V gene sequence: CDR1 SGHAT, CDR2 FQNNGV. The CDR3 consists of 15 residues. The whole variable domain, filled in from reference TRBV11-2 and TRBJ1-4, reads EAGVAQSPRYKIIEKRQSVAFWCNPISGHATLYWYQQILGQGPKLLIQFQNNGVVDDSQLPKDRFSAERLKGVDSTLKIQPAKLEDSAVYLCASSTLQGKNEKLFFGSGTQLSVL.

V is TRBV6-5 and J is TRBJ1-5; tentative D call: TRBD1 (5 bases). The germline V gene has CDR1 MNHEY and CDR2 SVGAGI. V shed 5 bases and J shed 0 bases, with 11 bases lying between them. The CDR3 loop spans 15 amino acids. This chain's CDR3 is CASSLGVDSNQPQHF. The DNA for the CDR3 is TGTGCCAGCAGTCTAGGGGTCGATAGCAATCAGCCCCAGCATTTT.

V and J are TRBV28 and TRBJ1-1, with a tentative D call TRBD1 (5 bases). Deletions cut 3 bases from V and 3 bases from J, with 11 bases between. The V gene's germline CDR1 is MDHEN and CDR2 SYDVKM. The CDR3 consists of 14 residues. CDR3: CASSLGVRDTEAFF. CDR3 bases: TGTGCCAGCAGTTTGGGGGTGAGGGACACTGAAGCTTTCTTT.

The CDR3 DNA sequence: TGTGCCAGCAGCTTAGGGACAGGGAACTCGGATGGCTACACCTTC. This gives the protein CASSLGTGNSDGYTF. The gene calls are TRBV7-9 and TRBJ1-2; 8 bases map to TRBD1. The V and J ends lost 1 base and 6 bases, in that order; junction bases with no gene match: 7. Germline CDR1 and CDR2: SEHNR and FQNEAQ (reference sequence). The CDR3 covers 15 residues.